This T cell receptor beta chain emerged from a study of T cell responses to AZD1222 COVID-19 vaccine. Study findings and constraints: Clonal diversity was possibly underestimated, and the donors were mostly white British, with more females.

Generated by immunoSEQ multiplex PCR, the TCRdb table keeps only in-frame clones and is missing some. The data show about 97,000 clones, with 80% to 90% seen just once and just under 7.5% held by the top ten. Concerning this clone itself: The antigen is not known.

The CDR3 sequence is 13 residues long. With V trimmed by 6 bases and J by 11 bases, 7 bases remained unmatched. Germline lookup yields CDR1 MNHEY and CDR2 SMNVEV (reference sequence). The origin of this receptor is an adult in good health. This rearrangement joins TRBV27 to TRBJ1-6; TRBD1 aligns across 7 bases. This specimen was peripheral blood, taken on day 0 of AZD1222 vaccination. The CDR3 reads CASRTGYQAPLHF. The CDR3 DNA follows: TGTGCCAGCAGGACAGGGTATCAAGCACCCCTCCACTTT.